These T cell receptor beta chains were read from a single sample in a study of regulatory T cells in long-lasting Graves disease. TCRdb re-derived calls from the multiplex PCR reads in MiXCR, one entry per CDR3 protein. The sample lists about 420,000 distinct CDR3 sequences, roughly 15% occurring once. The data were also submitted as part of a second study, on T cells in Graves' hyperthyroidism and ophthalmopathy.

This specimen consisted of peripheral blood mononuclear cells (PBMCs), obtained at new diagnosis, from a patient treated with antithyroid drugs. These receptors were collected from a woman aged 18-35 years with Graves disease. Both conserved end residues are part of each CDR3. The D gene is left open where the match is weak. For some rows the clone size is stated as once, few or many, or as a class when expanded; others skip it.

d_gene	v_gene	abundance	j_gene	CDR3aa	CDR3nt
.	TRBV28	many	TRBJ2-3	CASSLRTPTSTDTQYF	TGTGCCAGCAGTTTACGTACACCGACTAGCACAGATACGCAGTATTTT
TRBD2	TRBV20-1	.	TRBJ2-1	CSATPGLAGGGNEQFF	TGCAGTGCTACCCCGGGACTAGCGGGAGGGGGCAATGAGCAGTTCTTC
TRBD2	TRBV30	many	TRBJ2-1	CAWRVAGVVYNEQFF	TGTGCCTGGAGGGTAGCGGGAGTAGTTTACAATGAGCAGTTCTTC
TRBD1	TRBV3-1	.	TRBJ2-7	CASSPSGQNYEQYF	TGTGCCAGCAGCCCGTCGGGACAGAACTACGAGCAGTACTTC
.	TRBV9	many	TRBJ2-7	CASSVEGGSYEQYF	TGTGCCAGCAGCGTAGAGGGCGGATCCTACGAGCAGTACTTC
.	TRBV7-6	few	TRBJ1-6	CASSLVGTQGSPLHF	TGTGCCAGCAGCTTAGTCGGGACCCAGGGTTCACCCCTCCACTTT
.	TRBV7-8	.	TRBJ2-3	CASSQALVGMQYF	TGTGCCAGCAGCCAGGCGTTGGTGGGGATGCAGTATTTT
.	TRBV4-2	.	TRBJ1-5	CASSQELRNQPQDF	TGTGCCAGCAGCCAAGAGTTGCGCAATCAGCCCCAGGATTTT
.	TRBV12-3/TRBV12-4	.	TRBJ2-3	CASSLVQFTDTQYF	TGTGCCAGCAGTTTAGTACAATTCACAGATACGCAGTATTTT
TRBD1	TRBV11-2	few	TRBJ2-5	CASSADRGRRETQYF	TGTGCCAGCAGCGCGGACAGGGGGCGGAGGGAGACCCAGTACTTC
TRBD2	TRBV20-1	few	TRBJ2-1	CSASGLVGYNEQFF	TGCAGTGCCTCCGGACTAGTGGGGTACAATGAGCAGTTCTTC
TRBD1	TRBV10-1	many	TRBJ1-2	CASSETTGGYGYTF	TGCGCCAGCAGTGAGACGACAGGGGGCTATGGCTACACCTTC
.	TRBV29-1	many	TRBJ2-3	CSAGGVATDTQYF	TGCAGCGCTGGAGGGGTCGCTACAGATACGCAGTATTTT
.	TRBV20-1	many	TRBJ2-7	CSAADPLSYEQYF	TGCAGTGCTGCCGACCCACTCTCCTACGAGCAGTACTTC
.	TRBV6-2/TRBV6-3	few	TRBJ1-1	CASSETHGTTEAFF	TGTGCCAGCAGTGAAACTCACGGTACCACTGAAGCTTTCTTT
.	TRBV20-1	many	TRBJ2-3	CSARDRSTGTDTQYF	TGCAGTGCTAGAGATCGGTCGACAGGCACAGATACGCAGTATTTT
.	TRBV28	many	TRBJ2-1	CASSFRDEQFF	TGTGCCAGCAGTTTTCGGGATGAGCAGTTCTTC
TRBD2	TRBV12-3/TRBV12-4	.	TRBJ2-1	CASSLLRGGGEQFF	TGTGCCAGCAGTCTCCTGCGGGGGGGGGGTGAGCAGTTCTTC
TRBD1	TRBV11-2	many	TRBJ2-5	CASSAGTVRGETQYF	TGTGCCAGCAGCGCCGGGACAGTCAGGGGGGAGACCCAGTACTTC
TRBD1	TRBV27	many	TRBJ1-2	CASSRDSYYGYTF	TGTGCCAGCAGTCGGGACAGCTACTATGGCTACACCTTC
.	TRBV10-3	many	TRBJ2-5	CAISGVGQRETQYF	TGTGCCATCAGTGGAGTCGGCCAGAGGGAGACCCAGTACTTC
.	TRBV3-1	many	TRBJ1-1	CASSQDDRPGRAFF	TGTGCCAGCAGCCAAGACGACCGCCCGGGTAGAGCTTTCTTT
.	TRBV30	.	TRBJ2-5	CAWSVEETQYF	TGTGCCTGGAGTGTTGAAGAGACCCAGTACTTC
.	TRBV6-2/TRBV6-3	few	TRBJ2-2	CASSPLASTGELFF	TGTGCCAGCAGTCCCCTAGCGTCCACCGGGGAGCTGTTTTTT
.	TRBV6-2/TRBV6-3	few	TRBJ2-4	CASSDLGGIQGSLAKNIQYF	TGTGCCAGCAGTGACCTGGGGGGGATACAGGGGAGTTTAGCCAAAAACATTCAGTACTTC
.	TRBV28	few	TRBJ2-1	CASSFTGWNEQFF	TGTGCCAGCAGTTTCACGGGGTGGAATGAGCAGTTCTTC
TRBD2	TRBV6-1	many	TRBJ2-7	CASSRLSGSGSYEQYF	TGTGCCAGCAGTCGACTTAGCGGGAGCGGATCCTACGAGCAGTACTTC
.	TRBV11-3	many	TRBJ1-2	CASSSDVKRHYGYTF	TGTGCCAGCAGCTCGGACGTGAAAAGGCACTATGGCTACACCTTC
.	TRBV20-1	.	TRBJ1-5	CSARENDRRYQPQHF	TGCAGTGCTAGAGAAAACGACAGAAGGTATCAGCCCCAGCATTTT
TRBD1	TRBV7-8	.	TRBJ1-2	CASSLSTGTGVNYGYTF	TGTGCCAGCAGCTTATCAACCGGGACAGGAGTTAACTATGGCTACACCTTC
.	TRBV6-4	.	TRBJ1-6	CAARTNSYNSPLHF	TGTGCCGCTCGGACCAACTCCTATAATTCACCCCTCCACTTT
.	TRBV10-1	.	TRBJ2-5	CASSEGQGSPNQETQYF	TGCGCCAGCAGTGAGGGGCAGGGGTCCCCCAACCAAGAGACCCAGTACTTC
TRBD2	TRBV24-1	many	TRBJ2-1	CATSESGTSDNEQFF	TGTGCCACCAGTGAGTCCGGGACTAGCGACAATGAGCAGTTCTTC
.	TRBV20-1	many	TRBJ1-5	CSASFSPGNQPQHF	TGCAGTGCTAGCTTCTCTCCCGGCAATCAGCCCCAGCATTTT
.	TRBV28	many	TRBJ2-4	CASRANIAKNIQYF	TGTGCCAGCAGGGCCAATATAGCCAAAAACATTCAGTACTTC
.	TRBV5-6	few	TRBJ1-1	CASSLAPGTMNTEAFF	TGTGCCAGCAGCTTGGCCCCAGGAACGATGAACACTGAAGCTTTCTTT
TRBD1	TRBV5-1	.	TRBJ2-1	CASSREQGAVQFF	TGCGCCAGCAGCCGGGAACAGGGGGCGGTACAGTTCTTC
TRBD1	TRBV28	many	TRBJ2-7	CASSPLGQGSYEQYF	TGTGCCAGCAGCCCTCTAGGACAGGGCTCCTACGAGCAGTACTTC
TRBD2	TRBV6-5	many	TRBJ2-3	CASSYSTSGLDTQYF	TGTGCCAGCAGTTATTCGACTAGCGGCTTGGATACGCAGTATTTT
.	TRBV5-1	many	TRBJ2-7	CASSTGLMGTYEQYF	TGCGCCAGCAGCACCGGACTAATGGGCACCTACGAGCAGTACTTC
.	TRBV20-1	many	TRBJ2-7	CSARDPRSLSYEQYF	TGCAGTGCTAGAGATCCCAGGTCGCTCTCCTACGAGCAGTACTTC
.	TRBV18	many	TRBJ1-5	CASSPNDRNQPQHF	TGTGCCAGCTCCCCAAACGACAGGAATCAGCCCCAGCATTTT
.	TRBV10-2	.	TRBJ2-2	CASRGIASGELFF	TGCGCCAGCAGAGGGATCGCTAGCGGGGAGCTGTTTTTT
TRBD2	TRBV28	.	TRBJ2-1	CASSLSSSGRGEQFF	TGTGCCAGCAGTTTATCGTCTAGCGGGAGGGGTGAGCAGTTCTTC
.	TRBV11-2	many	TRBJ2-2	CASSLDLPPTGELFF	TGTGCCAGCAGCTTAGATCTGCCACCCACCGGGGAGCTGTTTTTT
.	TRBV11-2	many	TRBJ2-1	CASSLDSRGPSYNEQFF	TGTGCCAGCAGCTTAGATTCGAGAGGGCCCTCCTACAATGAGCAGTTCTTC
.	TRBV7-2	many	TRBJ2-5	CASSSRQPGETQYF	TGTGCCAGCAGCTCGAGACAGCCGGGTGAGACCCAGTACTTC
.	TRBV12-3/TRBV12-4	.	TRBJ2-3	CASSLGLGESTGTQYF	TGTGCCAGCAGTTTAGGTTTAGGAGAGAGCACAGGTACGCAGTATTTT
TRBD2	TRBV11-2	many	TRBJ2-7	CASSLEGGSWVYEQYF	TGTGCCAGCAGCTTAGAAGGCGGGAGTTGGGTCTACGAGCAGTACTTC
.	TRBV15	.	TRBJ2-1	CATSRAPEGRYNEQFF	TGTGCCACCAGCAGAGCCCCAGAGGGGCGATACAATGAGCAGTTCTTC